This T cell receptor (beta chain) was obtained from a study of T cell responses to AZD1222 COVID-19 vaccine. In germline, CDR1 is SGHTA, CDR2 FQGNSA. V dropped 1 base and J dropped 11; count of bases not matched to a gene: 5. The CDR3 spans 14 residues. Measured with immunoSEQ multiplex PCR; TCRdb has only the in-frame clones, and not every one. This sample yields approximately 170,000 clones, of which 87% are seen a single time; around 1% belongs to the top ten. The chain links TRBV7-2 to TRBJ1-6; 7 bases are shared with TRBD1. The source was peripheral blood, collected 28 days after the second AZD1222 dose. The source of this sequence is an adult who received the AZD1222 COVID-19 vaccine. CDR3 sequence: CASSLEGRGTPLHF. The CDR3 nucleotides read TGTGCCAGCAGCTTAGAGGGCAGGGGGACACCCCTCCACTTT.